The clone carrying this T cell receptor beta chain was seen many times. The antigen is unknown. The data stem from a study of metastatic and nonmetastatic thyroid tumors. Study-level findings and limits: A significant increase in TCR beta diversity was reportedly seen in malignant thyroid tumors relative to benign nodules, in blood and tumor.

TCRdb re-called the PCR reads with MiXCR. The table lists roughly 33,000 clones, about a sixth of them singletons. In germline, CDR1 is SGDLS, CDR2 YYNGEE. Trimming removed 5 bases from V and 7 bases from J; junction bases left unmatched: 13. This CDR3 comprises 16 residues. The entire patient cohort was treatment-naive prior to thyroid surgery. This clonotype originated in a male donor with papillary thyroid cancer or a benign thyroid nodule (not recorded which). Some clones in this sample may be carry-over from other donors' samples. Sequencing was carried out using blood. This chain joins TRBV9 and TRBJ2-1, with TRBD1 matching 9 bases. CDR3 nucleotide sequence: TGTGCCAGCAGTGCCCCCGGGACAGGGATTAAGAATGAGCAGTTCTTC. Protein: CASSAPGTGIKNEQFF.